The rows below give T cell receptor beta chains drawn from one sample of a study of shared clonotypes between healthy human individuals. The method was immunoSEQ multiplex PCR; TCRdb's version includes in-frame clones alone and lacks a portion of them. The sample has 2 million to 2.5 million clones, 90% to 95% seen once. Input material: naive CD4+ T cells from PBMCs. The receptor set was obtained from a young man in good health. Some clones in this sample may be carry-over from other donors' samples. Each CDR3 is given with its conserved first and last residue. The size entry is marked missing in some rows and otherwise reads once, few, many or a size class.

TRBJ2-7 | TRBV6-5 | NA | CASSYIGTGVLYEQYF
TRBJ2-5 | TRBV28 | NA | CASSLGRAETQYF
TRBJ2-1 | TRBV11-3 | NA | CASSLGGTSQHNEQFF
TRBJ2-5 | TRBV7-2 | once | CASSLFRVGGGKTQYF
TRBJ2-7 | TRBV21-1 | NA | CASSKARTVTYEQYF
TRBJ1-5 | TRBV15 | NA | CATSRGFLSNQPQHF
TRBJ1-1 | TRBV28 | NA | CASSLPRSRGTEAFF
TRBJ2-7 | TRBV9 | NA | CASSPGATSYEQYF
TRBJ1-4 | TRBV7-9 | NA | CASSLLNEKLFF
TRBJ2-7 | TRBV27 | NA | CASRAGTRTRGEQYF
TRBJ2-3 | TRBV10-3 | NA | CAISEDRNTDTQYF
TRBJ2-4 | TRBV29-1 | NA | CSIPRGGSQYF
TRBJ1-2 | TRBV28 | once | CASSLGQSYGYTF
TRBJ1-2 | TRBV19 | NA | CASSITLDRAYGYTF
TRBJ2-2 | TRBV28 | NA | CARLPPTVRLWPGELFF
TRBJ2-7 | TRBV9 | few | CASSVASGSPEQYF
TRBJ2-3 | TRBV11-3 | NA | CASSPGGPGLGTQYF
TRBJ2-1 | TRBV29-1 | NA | CSVISSGASYNEQFF
TRBJ2-5 | TRBV6-6 | NA | CASSHRDRGWEEQYF
TRBJ1-2 | TRBV27 | NA | CASSDIGRFGYYGYTF
TRBJ1-1 | TRBV5-6 | NA | CASSLADRWLAAFF
TRBJ2-3 | TRBV29-1 | NA | CSVERGRQYTQYF
TRBJ2-1 | TRBV13 | once | CASSLSPGREKWDEQFF
TRBJ2-7 | TRBV28 | NA | CAHRGKRYEQYF
TRBJ1-1 | TRBV7-9 | few | CASSFDMNTEAFF
TRBJ2-1 | TRBV19 | few | CASNPGLAYNEQFF
TRBJ1-1 | TRBV7-9 | NA | CASSLLGQKTMNTEAFF
TRBJ1-5 | TRBV10-3 | NA | CAIGMTGGGNQPQHF
TRBJ2-1 | TRBV18 | NA | CASSPGDSSYNEQFF
TRBJ2-3 | TRBV19 | NA | CASSMGGAPDTQYF
TRBJ1-4 | TRBV28 | once | CASSPPDGPNEKLFF
TRBJ2-7 | TRBV2 | NA | CASNRDSHHYEQYF
TRBJ2-3 | TRBV10-3 | NA | CAITERSNTDTQYF
TRBJ2-3 | TRBV10-3 | NA | CAISPKRVGDTQYF
TRBJ1-2 | TRBV27 | NA | CASSLSQNYGYTF
TRBJ2-5 | TRBV18 | NA | CASSPGLRQETQYF
TRBJ1-3 | TRBV18 | NA | CASSSGTSGNTIYF
TRBJ2-6 | TRBV9 | NA | CASSVLKTWTGGSPGANVLTF
TRBJ1-5 | TRBV6-1 | NA | CASRDRGQGNQPQHF
TRBJ2-5 | TRBV7-2 | NA | CASSSGAQRGAAETQYF
TRBJ1-6 | TRBV27 | NA | CASSLSGRGIGSPLHF
TRBJ1-1 | TRBV28 | NA | CASNTGTEAFF
TRBJ2-5 | TRBV5-1 | NA | CASSLGAGAIQETQYF
TRBJ2-5 | TRBV5-1 | NA | CASGSDSQQETQYF
TRBJ2-7 | TRBV2 | once | CASRPRAGGSYEQYF
TRBJ2-3 | TRBV27 | once | CASSLTDRDTQYF
TRBJ2-2 | TRBV12-1 | NA | CASSFPRRVSVAGELFF